This TCR beta chain was recovered during a study of STAT5B mutations in CD4+ large granular lymphocyte leukemia. Assay used: immunoSEQ multiplex PCR; TCRdb lists only in-frame clones, some missing. The sample holds tens of thousands of clones; roughly 81% are singletons and the top ten take approximately 4.7%. This CDR3 contains 13 residues. V shed 6 bases and J shed 5 bases, with 13 bases lying between them. Germline assignment: CDR1 MDHEN and CDR2 SYDVKM. Note on this clone: Antigen specificity is unknown.

Overall study results and limits: Roughly a quarter of private leukemic clonotypes occurred rarely in other patients' non-leukemic repertoires.

The sequencing input was CD4+ T cells from blood buffy coats. V and J are TRBV28 and TRBJ1-2; no clear D. The clonotype comes from a human donor in good health. The CDR3 protein is CASRTSAPYGYTF. The CDR3 DNA reads as TGTGCCAGCAGGACTTCCGCTCCATATGGCTACACCTTC.